This record covers a single TCR beta chain. No antigen is known for it. The sample originates from a study of monozygotic twins with inflammatory bowel disease. Points from the study as a whole: Clonotype overlap with others was lower in IBD patients than in healthy twins, a difference that was greatest with disease activity.

TCRdb reprocessed the 5' RACE reads and stores each CDR3 protein as one record, lacking DNA. The sample includes approximately 390,000 distinct CDR3 sequences. The CDR3 covers 15 residues. The germline gives CDR1 SGHDT, CDR2 YYEEEE. V and J are TRBV5-6 and TRBJ2-7; absent DNA, TCRdb's TRBD2 call cannot be checked. The sample was blood. The TCR was taken from a human donor with ulcerative colitis or Crohn's disease, or a healthy co-twin of an affected twin (not recorded which). The CDR3 reads CASSVGSGSSYEQYF.